Listed below are T cell receptor beta chains from one sample, sequenced in a study of response to subunit inactivated influenza vaccine. One entry per CDR3 protein, called by TCRdb with MiXCR from the RT-PCR reads. The sample lists about 700,000 distinct CDR3 sequences, 11% to 15% occurring once. Sequenced material: PBMCs from blood, taken approximately 15 days before vaccination. The receptors were sampled from a man in his fifties who received an inactivated influenza vaccine. CDR3s include the opening cysteine and the closing phenylalanine or tryptophan. A D gene is named only where the DNA matches it firmly. The listing skips clone size in some rows; elsewhere it reads once, few, many or a size class.

V gene	D gene	clone size	J gene	CDR3 DNA	CDR3 protein
TRBV4-1	NA	NA	TRBJ1-2	TGCGCCAGCAGCCAGTCCGCCCTTAGGGGCGGCTACACCTTC	CASSQSALRGGYTF
TRBV7-2	NA	many	TRBJ2-1	TGTGCCAGCAGCTTAGGACCCTCGGGCAATGAGCAGTTCTTC	CASSLGPSGNEQFF
TRBV25-1	TRBD2	NA	TRBJ2-5	TGTGCCAGCAGGGGCCCGTGGGCTAGCGGGCCCGAGACCCAGTACTTC	CASRGPWASGPETQYF
TRBV15	TRBD1	few	TRBJ1-4	TGTGCCACCAGCAGAAGGACAGGGGGAGAGGAAAAACTGTTTTTT	CATSRRTGGEEKLFF
TRBV7-2	NA	NA	TRBJ2-1	TGTGCCAGCAGCTTAGAGGGCCTAGCGAATGAGCAGTTCTTC	CASSLEGLANEQFF
TRBV27	NA	NA	TRBJ2-3	TGTGCCAGCAGTCCATGGCGAACCGGGACCGCCATCACAGATACGCAGTATTTT	CASSPWRTGTAITDTQYF
TRBV4-2	NA	NA	TRBJ2-5	TGTGCCAGCAGCCAAGAGCGCTTTCAAGAGACCCAGTACTTC	CASSQERFQETQYF
TRBV4-2	TRBD2	few	TRBJ2-3	TGTGCCAGCAGCCCGAGAGCGAGGTCGGGGAGCGGGAGCAGCGATACGCAGTATTTT	CASSPRARSGSGSSDTQYF
TRBV6-2/TRBV6-3	NA	NA	TRBJ2-7	TGTGCCAGCAGTTCCGAGGGTTTCAAGCAGTACTTC	CASSSEGFKQYF
TRBV12-3/TRBV12-4	TRBD1	NA	TRBJ1-4	TGTGCCACCCAGGGACAGGGCGTCGAAAAACTGTTTTTT	CATQGQGVEKLFF
TRBV28	NA	many	TRBJ2-7	TGTGCCAGCAGTCTTCATCCCGCCCGGTACGAGCAGTACTTC	CASSLHPARYEQYF